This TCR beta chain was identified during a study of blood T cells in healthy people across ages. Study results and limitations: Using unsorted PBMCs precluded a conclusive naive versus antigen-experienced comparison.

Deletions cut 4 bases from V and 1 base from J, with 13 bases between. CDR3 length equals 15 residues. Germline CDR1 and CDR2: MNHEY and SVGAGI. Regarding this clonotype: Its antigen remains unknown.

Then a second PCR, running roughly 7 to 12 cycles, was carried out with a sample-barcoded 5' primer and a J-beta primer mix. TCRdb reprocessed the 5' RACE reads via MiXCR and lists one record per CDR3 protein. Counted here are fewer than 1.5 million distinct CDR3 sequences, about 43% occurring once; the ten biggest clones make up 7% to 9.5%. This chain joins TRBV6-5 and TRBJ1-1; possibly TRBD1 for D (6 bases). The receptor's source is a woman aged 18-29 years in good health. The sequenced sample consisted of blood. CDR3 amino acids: CASSWTIQGNTEAFF. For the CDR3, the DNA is TGTGCCAGCAGTTGGACCATACAGGGGAACACTGAAGCTTTCTTT.